This is a list of T cell receptor beta chains from one sample in a study of blood T cell repertoires in COVID-19. Clones were sequenced by immunoSEQ multiplex PCR, and TCRdb holds only the in-frame ones, with some missing. The table has approximately 270,000 clones, roughly 90% seen once. The source material was PBMCs or T cells enriched from blood (not recorded which). The receptors derive from a man between 40 and 49 years old who had been exposed to COVID-19. The CDR3 runs from the conserved cysteine through the conserved F or W. The order of the fields is D gene, J gene, clone size, V gene, CDR3 protein, CDR3 DNA. D genes are given only for firm matches. Where a row states a size, it is once, few, many or the class of an expanded clone; other rows omit it.

d_call: NA; j_call: TRBJ1-4; clone_size: NA; v_call: TRBV19; cdr3_aa: CASSIGPGGEKLFF; cdr3_nt: TGTGCCAGTAGTATAGGTCCGGGGGGGGAAAAACTGTTTTTT
d_call: NA; j_call: TRBJ1-2; clone_size: NA; v_call: TRBV5-1; cdr3_aa: CASSLNPGLDYGYTF; cdr3_nt: TGCGCCAGCAGCTTGAACCCAGGGTTGGACTATGGCTACACCTTC
d_call: NA; j_call: TRBJ2-5; clone_size: NA; v_call: TRBV24-1; cdr3_aa: CATRGQGVETQYF; cdr3_nt: TGTGCCACCAGGGGGCAGGGTGTAGAGACCCAGTACTTC
d_call: NA; j_call: TRBJ1-5; clone_size: NA; v_call: TRBV6-4; cdr3_aa: CASSETPWTPNSGSNQPQHF; cdr3_nt: TGTGCCAGCAGCGAGACTCCATGGACACCAAACAGCGGGAGCAATCAGCCCCAGCATTTT
d_call: NA; j_call: TRBJ1-3; clone_size: NA; v_call: TRBV28; cdr3_aa: CASSLRRVYGNTIYF; cdr3_nt: TGTGCCAGCAGTTTGCGCCGGGTATATGGAAACACCATATATTTT
d_call: TRBD1; j_call: TRBJ2-7; clone_size: NA; v_call: TRBV27; cdr3_aa: CASSKGQGPVYEQYF; cdr3_nt: TGTGCCAGCAGTAAGGGACAGGGACCCGTCTACGAGCAGTACTTC
d_call: TRBD1; j_call: TRBJ2-7; clone_size: NA; v_call: TRBV2; cdr3_aa: CASSGQGYEQYF; cdr3_nt: TGTGCCAGCAGCGGACAGGGCTACGAGCAGTACTTC
d_call: NA; j_call: TRBJ1-5; clone_size: NA; v_call: TRBV5-6; cdr3_aa: CASSLHSGRVGNQPQHF; cdr3_nt: TGTGCCAGCAGCTTGCATTCGGGCAGGGTGGGCAATCAGCCCCAGCATTTT
d_call: NA; j_call: TRBJ1-3; clone_size: NA; v_call: TRBV13; cdr3_aa: CASTLRVTSGNTIYF; cdr3_nt: TGTGCCAGCACCCTCAGGGTTACCTCTGGAAACACCATATATTTT
d_call: TRBD1; j_call: TRBJ1-1; clone_size: NA; v_call: TRBV13; cdr3_aa: CASSSDRGSEAFF; cdr3_nt: TGTGCCAGCAGCTCAGACAGGGGGTCTGAAGCTTTCTTT
d_call: NA; j_call: TRBJ2-1; clone_size: NA; v_call: TRBV4-3; cdr3_aa: CASSQDKASEYNEQFF; cdr3_nt: TGCGCCAGCAGCCAAGATAAGGCTAGCGAGTACAATGAGCAGTTCTTC
d_call: NA; j_call: TRBJ1-1; clone_size: NA; v_call: TRBV10-3; cdr3_aa: CAISDKGTGGGTEAFF; cdr3_nt: TGTGCCATCAGTGACAAAGGAACCGGGGGTGGAACTGAAGCTTTCTTT
d_call: NA; j_call: TRBJ2-7; clone_size: NA; v_call: TRBV5-6; cdr3_aa: CASSFTPYEQYF; cdr3_nt: TGTGCCAGCAGCTTTACACCCTACGAGCAGTACTTC
d_call: TRBD1; j_call: TRBJ2-5; clone_size: NA; v_call: TRBV29-1; cdr3_aa: CSVEKGGQAIQYF; cdr3_nt: TGCAGCGTTGAAAAGGGGGGACAGGCAATCCAGTACTTC
d_call: NA; j_call: TRBJ2-3; clone_size: NA; v_call: TRBV4-1; cdr3_aa: CASSQVTPPDTQYF; cdr3_nt: TGCGCCAGCAGCCAAGTCACACCCCCAGATACGCAGTATTTT
d_call: NA; j_call: TRBJ2-1; clone_size: NA; v_call: TRBV5-1; cdr3_aa: CASSPPSAYNEQFF; cdr3_nt: TGCGCCAGCAGCCCCCCCAGCGCCTACAATGAGCAGTTCTTC
d_call: TRBD2; j_call: TRBJ2-5; clone_size: NA; v_call: TRBV27; cdr3_aa: CASSIAGGGETQYF; cdr3_nt: TGTGCCAGCAGCATAGCGGGAGGAGGGGAGACCCAGTACTTC
d_call: NA; j_call: TRBJ1-6; clone_size: NA; v_call: TRBV18; cdr3_aa: CASSRSGTPNSPLHF; cdr3_nt: TGTGCCAGCTCAAGATCCGGGACACCGAATTCACCCCTCCACTTT
d_call: NA; j_call: TRBJ2-1; clone_size: NA; v_call: TRBV6-1; cdr3_aa: CASSEEGWVRVRNEQFF; cdr3_nt: TGTGCCAGCAGTGAAGAGGGTTGGGTCAGGGTTAGAAATGAGCAGTTCTTC
d_call: NA; j_call: TRBJ2-7; clone_size: NA; v_call: TRBV21-1; cdr3_aa: CASSPCGLETSYEQYF; cdr3_nt: TGTGCCAGCAGCCCCTGTGGCCTAGAGACCTCCTACGAGCAGTACTTC
d_call: NA; j_call: TRBJ2-5; clone_size: NA; v_call: TRBV3-1/TRBV3-2; cdr3_aa: CASSPHGVETQYF; cdr3_nt: TGTGCCAGCAGCCCCCACGGAGTAGAGACCCAGTACTTC
d_call: TRBD2; j_call: TRBJ2-1; clone_size: NA; v_call: TRBV10-3; cdr3_aa: CAISEKGTSGYNEQFF; cdr3_nt: TGTGCCATCAGTGAGAAGGGGACTAGCGGCTACAATGAGCAGTTCTTC
d_call: NA; j_call: TRBJ1-6; clone_size: NA; v_call: TRBV10-3; cdr3_aa: CAISEFLNSPLHF; cdr3_nt: TGTGCCATCAGTGAGTTCCTCAATTCACCCCTCCACTTT
d_call: TRBD1; j_call: TRBJ1-1; clone_size: NA; v_call: TRBV29-1; cdr3_aa: CSADRAGTGSEAFF; cdr3_nt: TGCAGCGCCGATCGAGCCGGGACAGGGTCTGAAGCTTTCTTT
d_call: NA; j_call: TRBJ1-1; clone_size: NA; v_call: TRBV12-3/TRBV12-4; cdr3_aa: CASSLGQKQEAFF; cdr3_nt: TGTGCCAGCAGTCTAGGACAGAAGCAAGAAGCTTTCTTT
d_call: NA; j_call: TRBJ1-6; clone_size: NA; v_call: TRBV27; cdr3_aa: CASSTSGHGNSPLHF; cdr3_nt: TGTGCCAGCAGTACCTCGGGACACGGGAATTCACCCCTCCACTTT
d_call: TRBD2; j_call: TRBJ2-2; clone_size: NA; v_call: TRBV5-1; cdr3_aa: CASGHGLAGAELFF; cdr3_nt: TGCGCCAGCGGACACGGACTAGCGGGGGCGGAGCTGTTTTTT
d_call: NA; j_call: TRBJ2-3; clone_size: NA; v_call: TRBV19; cdr3_aa: CASSILGSSSTDTQYF; cdr3_nt: TGTGCCAGTAGTATTCTTGGGAGTTCTAGCACAGATACGCAGTATTTT
d_call: NA; j_call: TRBJ1-5; clone_size: NA; v_call: TRBV19; cdr3_aa: CASKGRDRGYNQPQHF; cdr3_nt: TGTGCCAGTAAAGGCAGGGATCGGGGGTACAATCAGCCCCAGCATTTT
d_call: NA; j_call: TRBJ2-2; clone_size: NA; v_call: TRBV9; cdr3_aa: CASSVDQGTGELFF; cdr3_nt: TGTGCCAGCAGCGTAGATCAGGGCACCGGGGAGCTGTTTTTT
d_call: TRBD2; j_call: TRBJ2-7; clone_size: NA; v_call: TRBV6-2/TRBV6-3; cdr3_aa: CASSSIAGAFHEQYF; cdr3_nt: TGTGCCAGCAGCTCAATAGCGGGAGCGTTCCACGAGCAGTACTTC
d_call: NA; j_call: TRBJ1-2; clone_size: NA; v_call: TRBV9; cdr3_aa: CASSVEVSGGAYGYTF; cdr3_nt: TGTGCCAGCAGCGTAGAAGTTTCCGGGGGGGCGTATGGCTACACCTTC
d_call: TRBD1; j_call: TRBJ2-2; clone_size: NA; v_call: TRBV5-1; cdr3_aa: CASRDRSFSGELFF; cdr3_nt: TGCGCCAGCCGGGACAGGAGCTTTAGCGGGGAGCTGTTTTTT
d_call: NA; j_call: TRBJ1-2; clone_size: few; v_call: TRBV6-5; cdr3_aa: CASTYSWQNGYTF; cdr3_nt: TGTGCCAGCACTTACTCGTGGCAAAATGGCTACACCTTC
d_call: TRBD1; j_call: TRBJ2-7; clone_size: NA; v_call: TRBV2; cdr3_aa: CASDFGTGGYEQYF; cdr3_nt: TGTGCCAGCGATTTCGGGACAGGGGGCTACGAGCAGTACTTC
d_call: TRBD2; j_call: TRBJ2-1; clone_size: NA; v_call: TRBV4-1; cdr3_aa: CASSQVGGEQFF; cdr3_nt: TGCGCCAGCAGCCAAGTCGGGGGGGAGCAGTTCTTC
d_call: NA; j_call: TRBJ2-2; clone_size: NA; v_call: TRBV4-2; cdr3_aa: CASSQEADSGELFF; cdr3_nt: TGTGCCAGCAGTCAGGAGGCGGATAGCGGGGAGCTGTTTTTT
d_call: NA; j_call: TRBJ1-5; clone_size: NA; v_call: TRBV19; cdr3_aa: CASSITGDGGQPQHF; cdr3_nt: TGTGCCAGTAGTATCACCGGGGATGGAGGACAGCCCCAGCATTTT
d_call: TRBD1; j_call: TRBJ1-4; clone_size: few; v_call: TRBV27; cdr3_aa: CASSFSTRPGQEKLFF; cdr3_nt: TGTGCCAGCAGTTTCTCAACACGACCGGGACAGGAAAAACTGTTTTTT
d_call: TRBD2; j_call: TRBJ2-7; clone_size: NA; v_call: TRBV7-2; cdr3_aa: CASSPGLAGESSYEQYF; cdr3_nt: TGTGCCAGCAGCCCTGGGCTAGCGGGAGAGAGCTCCTACGAGCAGTACTTC
d_call: NA; j_call: TRBJ1-1; clone_size: once; v_call: TRBV20-1; cdr3_aa: CSLRPGWRAFF; cdr3_nt: TGCAGTCTGAGACCAGGCTGGCGAGCTTTCTTT
d_call: NA; j_call: TRBJ1-5; clone_size: NA; v_call: TRBV18; cdr3_aa: CASSPNQGRGQPQHF; cdr3_nt: TGTGCCAGCTCACCTAATCAGGGAAGGGGCCAGCCCCAGCATTTT
d_call: TRBD2; j_call: TRBJ2-1; clone_size: NA; v_call: TRBV7-8; cdr3_aa: CASSFVTSGRGGNEQFF; cdr3_nt: TGTGCCAGCAGCTTCGTGACTAGCGGGAGGGGGGGAAATGAGCAGTTCTTC
d_call: TRBD1; j_call: TRBJ2-7; clone_size: NA; v_call: TRBV5-4; cdr3_aa: CASSLQQGAYEQYF; cdr3_nt: TGTGCCAGCAGCTTGCAGCAGGGGGCTTACGAGCAGTACTTC
d_call: NA; j_call: TRBJ1-5; clone_size: NA; v_call: TRBV5-1; cdr3_aa: CASSLGTQVGNQPQHF; cdr3_nt: TGCGCCAGCAGCTTGGGGACACAGGTAGGGAATCAGCCCCAGCATTTT
d_call: NA; j_call: TRBJ1-2; clone_size: NA; v_call: TRBV10-3; cdr3_aa: CAISESTLRGGYTF; cdr3_nt: TGTGCCATCAGTGAGTCGACCTTAAGGGGTGGCTACACCTTC
d_call: NA; j_call: TRBJ1-4; clone_size: NA; v_call: TRBV19; cdr3_aa: CASSIGGSEKLFF; cdr3_nt: TGTGCCAGTAGTATAGGAGGGAGTGAAAAACTGTTTTTT
d_call: NA; j_call: TRBJ2-7; clone_size: NA; v_call: TRBV2; cdr3_aa: CASRGSPYEQYF; cdr3_nt: TGTGCCAGCAGGGGCTCTCCCTACGAGCAGTACTTC
d_call: TRBD1; j_call: TRBJ2-7; clone_size: few; v_call: TRBV5-5; cdr3_aa: CASSLVGGQGYEQYF; cdr3_nt: TGTGCCAGCAGCTTGGTTGGGGGACAGGGGTACGAGCAGTACTTC
d_call: NA; j_call: TRBJ1-4; clone_size: once; v_call: TRBV15; cdr3_aa: CATSRHGPGPRGNEKLFF; cdr3_nt: TGTGCCACCAGCAGACACGGACCGGGCCCAAGGGGTAATGAAAAACTGTTTTTT
d_call: TRBD2; j_call: TRBJ2-5; clone_size: NA; v_call: TRBV24-1; cdr3_aa: CATSDRLAGGLDQETQYF; cdr3_nt: TGTGCCACCAGTGATCGACTAGCGGGAGGGCTTGACCAAGAGACCCAGTACTTC
d_call: NA; j_call: TRBJ1-3; clone_size: NA; v_call: TRBV5-1; cdr3_aa: CASSLQTGYSGNTIYF; cdr3_nt: TGCGCCAGCAGCTTGCAGACAGGATACTCTGGAAACACCATATATTTT
d_call: NA; j_call: TRBJ1-1; clone_size: NA; v_call: TRBV6-5; cdr3_aa: CAVSLSPGVTEAFF; cdr3_nt: TGTGCCGTCTCACTCTCCCCGGGGGTTACTGAAGCTTTCTTT
d_call: TRBD2; j_call: TRBJ2-3; clone_size: NA; v_call: TRBV11-2; cdr3_aa: CASSLAGLAPDTQYF; cdr3_nt: TGTGCCAGCAGCTTAGCGGGACTAGCCCCAGATACGCAGTATTTT
d_call: TRBD1; j_call: TRBJ1-1; clone_size: NA; v_call: TRBV19; cdr3_aa: CASSYDRANTEAFF; cdr3_nt: TGTGCCAGTAGTTACGACAGGGCGAACACTGAAGCTTTCTTT